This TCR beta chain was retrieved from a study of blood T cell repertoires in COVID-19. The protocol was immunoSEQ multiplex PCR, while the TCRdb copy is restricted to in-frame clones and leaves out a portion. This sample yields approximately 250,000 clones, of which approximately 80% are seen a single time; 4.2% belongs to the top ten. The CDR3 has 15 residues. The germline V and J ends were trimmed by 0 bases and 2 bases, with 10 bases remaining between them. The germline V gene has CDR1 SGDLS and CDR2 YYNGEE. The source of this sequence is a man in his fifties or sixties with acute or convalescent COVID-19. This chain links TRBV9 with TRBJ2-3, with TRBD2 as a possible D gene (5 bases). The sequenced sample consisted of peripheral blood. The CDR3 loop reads CASSVGGWDTDTQYF. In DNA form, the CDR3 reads TGTGCCAGCAGCGTAGGCGGGTGGGACACAGATACGCAGTATTTT.